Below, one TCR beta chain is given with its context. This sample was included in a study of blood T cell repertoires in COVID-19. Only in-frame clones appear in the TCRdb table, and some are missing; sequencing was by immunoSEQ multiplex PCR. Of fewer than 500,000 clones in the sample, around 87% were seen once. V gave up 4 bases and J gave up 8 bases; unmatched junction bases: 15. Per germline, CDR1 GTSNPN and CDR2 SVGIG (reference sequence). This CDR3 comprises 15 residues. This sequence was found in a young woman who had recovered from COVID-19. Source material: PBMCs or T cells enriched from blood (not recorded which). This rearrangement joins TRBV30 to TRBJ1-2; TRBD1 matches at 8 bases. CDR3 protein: CAWKTKFKTGDGYTF. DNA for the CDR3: TGTGCCTGGAAGACGAAATTTAAGACAGGGGACGGCTACACCTTC.